The 22 T cell receptor beta chains presented below share a single source sample, sequenced in a study of shared clonotypes between healthy human individuals. Profiled with immunoSEQ multiplex PCR; TCRdb holds only in-frame clones, not every one. This table has about 980,000 clones, less than 85% appearing once. The specimen sequenced was memory CD4+ T cells sorted from blood. Subset of the sample: CD45RA-negative fraction. These receptor sequences come from a man younger than 35 in good health.

This sequence joins TRBV4-3 and TRBJ1-2; 7 bases map to TRBD1. This CDR3 has 14 residues. CDR1 is LGHNA and CDR2 is YSLEER in the germline V gene. Trimming removed 0 bases from V and 5 bases from J; junction bases left unmatched: 3. The CDR3 coding sequence is TGCGCCAGCAGCCAAGACAGGGGGGGATATGGCTACACCTTC. This gives the protein CASSQDRGGYGYTF.

The chain combines TRBV6-5 with TRBJ1-2; TRBD1 matches at 7 bases. Germline values: CDR1 MNHEY, CDR2 SVGAGI. The CDR3 loop spans 14 amino acids. J was trimmed by 7 bases and V by 2 bases; bases with no gene match: 7. As DNA, the CDR3 is TGTGCCAGCAGTTACAGAGGGGGCGGTCGTGGCTACACCTTC. Protein product: CASSYRGGGRGYTF.

This sequence joins TRBV27 and TRBJ1-2; no definite D call. CDR3 size: 12 residues. Germline CDR1 and CDR2: MNHEY and SMNVEV (reference sequence). Trimming pared 6 bases from V and 0 bases from J, leaving 5 bases between. The CDR3 coding sequence is TGTGCCAGCAGAACTACTAACTATGGCTACACCTTC. Protein sequence: CASRTTNYGYTF.

The chain carries TRBV6-5 and TRBJ2-1, with 11 positions matching TRBD1. V shed 4 bases, J shed 9 bases, and the junction held 5 bases outside the gene matches. The germline CDR1 and CDR2 sequences are MNHEY and SVGAGI. The CDR3 loop spans 14 amino acids. The CDR3 nucleotides are TGTGCCAGCAGTTCCGGGACAGGGGGAGGTGAGCAGTTCTTC. Translating it yields CASSSGTGGGEQFF.

The chain is built from TRBV7-2 and TRBJ2-4; 8 bases agree with TRBD2. V lost 3 bases and J lost 0; bases outside the gene matches: 7. The CDR3 loop spans 17 amino acids. Germline V lookup: CDR1 SGHTA, CDR2 FQGNSA. CDR3 sequence reads: CASSFAGGVVAKNIQYF. The CDR3 nucleotides read TGTGCCAGCAGCTTTGCGGGGGGCGTGGTAGCCAAAAACATTCAGTACTTC.

The count of this clone is one. This chain joins TRBV30 and TRBJ2-5; no reliable D call. Germline lookup yields CDR1 GTSNPN and CDR2 SVGIG (reference sequence). The CDR3 is 15 amino acids. Trimming took off 3 bases at V and 2 bases at J, with 16 bases between the two ends. CDR3 DNA: TGTGCCTGGAGCACCGACGGTCTGAGGCAAGAGACCCAGTACTTC. This codes for CAWSTDGLRQETQYF. The full variable domain, completed using reference TRBV30 and TRBJ2-5, is SQTIHQWPATLVQPVGSPLSLECTVEGTSNPNLYWYRQAAGRGLQLLFYSVGIGQISSEVPQNLSASRPQDRQFILSSKKLLLSDSGFYLCAWSTDGLRQETQYFGPGTRLLVL.

The chain joins TRBV21-1 to TRBJ1-4. TRBV21-1 is tagged as a pseudogene. This CDR3 has 16 residues. The CDR3 DNA reads as TGTGCCAGCAGCGGCCGGGATTTCGCAACTAATGAAAAACTGTTTTTT. Residues: CASSGRDFATNEKLFF.

V and J are TRBV5-4 and TRBJ1-5, with D tentatively TRBD1 (5 bases). V gave up 0 bases and J gave up 7 bases, with 11 bases separating them. This CDR3 has 14 residues. Germline V gives CDR1 SGHNT, CDR2 YYREEE (reference sequence). The CDR3 region is CASSLDPGTQPQHF. In DNA, the CDR3 is TGTGCCAGCAGCTTGGATCCAGGGACGCAGCCCCAGCATTTT.

The rearrangement links TRBV14 to TRBJ2-7; D is ambiguous. Per germline, CDR1 SGHDN and CDR2 FVKESK. The V gene lost 3 bases and the J gene lost 3 bases, with 15 bases spanning the gap. This CDR3 has 15 amino acids. CDR3 DNA: TGTGCCAGCAGCCAGCCTCCGGACCCTCACTACGAGCAGTACTTC. This gives the protein CASSQPPDPHYEQYF.

This chain links TRBV7-8 with TRBJ2-1; D gene unclear. V was pared by 1 base and J by 5 bases, with 6 bases between. The CDR3 runs to 13 residues. Germline V gene lookup returns CDR1 SGHVS and CDR2 FQNEAQ. CDR3 DNA sequence: TGTGCCAGCAGCTTAGTTACCAACAATGAGCAGTTCTTC. It yields the protein CASSLVTNNEQFF.

This rearrangement joins TRBV7-8 to TRBJ2-7; TRBD1 matches at 12 bases. Germline loops: CDR1 SGHVS, CDR2 FQNEAQ. There are 15 residues in the CDR3. The V segment lost 5 bases and the J segment 12 bases; nucleotides outside the gene matches: 14. The chain's CDR3 is CASSGSGTGGGKLYF. CDR3 sequence (DNA): TGTGCCAGCAGCGGATCCGGGACAGGGGGCGGAAAGTTGTACTTC.

The chain uses TRBV5-6 and TRBJ2-7; D call uncertain. From germline, CDR1 is SGHDT and CDR2 YYEEEE. Trimming took off 0 bases at V and 9 bases at J, with 7 bases between the two ends. The CDR3 totals 11 residues. This chain's CDR3 is CASSLGPGQYF. Written as DNA, the CDR3 is TGTGCCAGCAGCTTGGGTCCGGGGCAGTACTTC.

The V gene is TRBV18, the J gene TRBJ1-2; D is perhaps TRBD1 (5 bases). The CDR3 length is 14 residues. Trimming left V 4 bases short and J 8 bases short, with 17 bases between. Per germline, CDR1 KGHSH and CDR2 LQKENI. The CDR3 reads CASSREGIRLGYTF. The CDR3, as DNA: TGTGCCAGCTCACGTGAGGGGATCCGTCTAGGCTACACCTTC.

This sequence joins TRBV6-4 and TRBJ2-1; D tentatively fits TRBD1 or TRBD2 (5 bases each). The CDR3 loop spans 13 amino acids. V lost 3 bases and J lost 7, with 10 bases in between. Germline CDR1 and CDR2: MRHNA and SNTAGT. CDR3 sequence (DNA): TGTGCCAGCAGTGAGGGGACCCGGAATGAGCAGTTCTTC. Translating gives CASSEGTRNEQFF.

The CDR3 is CASSERPGDEQYF. The CDR3 region has the DNA TGCGCCAGCAGTGAAAGGCCCGGGGACGAGCAGTACTTC. V usage is TRBV10-1 and J usage is TRBJ2-7; D perhaps matches TRBD2 (5 bases). Germline V gives CDR1 WNHNN, CDR2 SYGVQD (reference sequence). The CDR3 is 13 residues long. Trimming left V 3 bases short and J 5 bases short, with 11 bases between.

This clone appeared a few times. This chain links TRBV6-1 with TRBJ2-7; 10 bases map to TRBD2. V lost 8 bases and J lost 4; bases outside the gene matches: 11. Germline V CDR1 and CDR2: MNHNS, SASEGT. CDR3 length equals 15 residues. CDR3 amino acids: CASAAGSGGQYEQYF. For the CDR3, the DNA is TGTGCCAGCGCGGCAGGTAGCGGGGGGCAGTACGAGCAGTACTTC.

V is TRBV19 and J is TRBJ1-2, with TRBD1 identical over 9 bases. Losses at the gene ends were 3 bases for V and 6 bases for J; bases not matched to a gene: 8. This CDR3 comprises 15 residues. The germline CDR1 and CDR2 sequences are LNHDA and SQIVND (reference sequence). The CDR3 bases are TGTGCCAGTAGTATCCCGGACAGGGGTAGGAATGGCTACACCTTC. Protein product: CASSIPDRGRNGYTF.

This clone was seen a single time. This may arise from a read error, as a much more abundant clone is one base away. The chain recombines TRBV7-9 with TRBJ2-7; D is possibly TRBD1 or TRBD2 (5 bases each). The V end was cut by 5 bases, the J end by 9 bases, with 11 bases between. CDR1 is SEHNR and CDR2 is FQNEAQ in the germline V gene (reference sequence). The CDR3 runs to 11 residues. CDR3 loop: CASSPVRGQYF. CDR3 sequence (DNA): TGTGCCAGCAGCCCCGTGAGGGGGCAGTACTTC.

The chain joins TRBV28 to TRBJ1-2, with TRBD1 identical over 10 bases. CDR1 is MDHEN, CDR2 SYDVKM, per germline. The CDR3 has 15 residues. The V gene end was trimmed by 1 base and the J gene end by 3 bases; junction bases not matched to a gene: 2. CDR3 residues: CASSLSGQGYYGYTF. The CDR3 region has the DNA TGTGCCAGCAGTTTATCGGGACAGGGGTACTATGGCTACACCTTC.

The rearrangement joins TRBV6-1 to TRBJ1-5; TRBD1 agrees at 7 bases. The CDR3 covers 15 residues. Germline assignment: CDR1 MNHNS and CDR2 SASEGT. With V trimmed by 6 bases and J by 7 bases, 12 bases remained unmatched. The CDR3 region has the DNA TGTGCCAGCAGAGACATTACAGGGGTAGGGCAGCCCCAGCATTTT. As protein: CASRDITGVGQPQHF.

This clone occurred a few times. This chain connects TRBV28 to TRBJ2-7; 7 positions agree with TRBD2. The V gene's germline CDR1 is MDHEN and CDR2 SYDVKM. The CDR3 covers 16 residues. V was pared by 6 bases and J by 4 bases, with 15 bases of the junction left unmatched. Here the CDR3 reads CASRATPGEGRYEQYF. Written as DNA, the CDR3 is TGTGCCAGCAGGGCCACCCCCGGGGAGGGCAGGTACGAGCAGTACTTC.

As for this clone: This is likely an artifact of a read error, given a far larger clone one base away. The CDR3 end shows no conserved phenylalanine or tryptophan, and so a read error is likely. The J gene is TRBJ1-2, the V gene TRBV30, with a weak D call TRBD1 (5 bases). Looked up from germline, CDR1 is GTSNPN and CDR2 is SVGIG (reference sequence). V was pared by 4 bases and J by 5 bases, with 23 bases between. This CDR3 spans 16 amino acids. CDR3 residues: CAWISSGRHTPYGYTL. The DNA of the CDR3 is TGTGCCTGGATTTCATCGGGACGGCACACTCCGTATGGCTACACCCTC.